This TCR beta chain was captured in a study of blood T cell repertoires in COVID-19. Here immunoSEQ multiplex PCR was the method, and the copy in TCRdb shows in-frame clones only, minus some. The sample yields roughly 250,000 clones, 70% to 85% seen once. Per germline, CDR1 SGHTA and CDR2 FQGNSA. This CDR3 comprises 17 residues. Trimming stripped 2 bases from V and 6 bases from J, with 20 bases between. The sample consisted of peripheral blood. The V gene is TRBV7-2, the J gene TRBJ1-5, with D possibly being TRBD1 (6 bases). This clonotype originated in a woman aged 40 to 49 with active or convalescent COVID-19. CDR3 DNA: TGTGCCAGCAGCTTACAGTCAGGGGCCATCTCTAGTCAGCCCCAGCATTTT. The encoded protein is CASSLQSGAISSQPQHF.